A single sample gave rise to the 7 T cell receptor beta chains below, sequenced in a study of PD-L1 blockade in urothelial cancer. The sample's time point: pretreatment peripheral blood. Profiled with immunoSEQ multiplex PCR; TCRdb holds only in-frame clones, not every one. The sample shows under 70,000 clones, roughly 85% of them seen only once. This specimen consisted of PBMCs, obtained around atezolizumab (anti-PD-L1) treatment. The receptor set was obtained from a man between 70 and 80 years old with urothelial cancer.

This clone was recorded a few times. The V gene is TRBV19, the J gene TRBJ2-7, with a tentative D call TRBD1 (6 bases). Germline V gene lookup returns CDR1 LNHDA and CDR2 SQIVND (reference sequence). V lost 1 base to trimming and J lost 0 bases, with 10 bases between them. This CDR3 is 15 amino acids long. This CDR3 reads CASSIGGQLSYEQYF. The CDR3 DNA sequence: TGTGCCAGTAGTATAGGGGGGCAGCTCTCCTACGAGCAGTACTTC.

This clone was detected only a few times. The chain employs TRBV5-4 and TRBJ2-1; D not resolved. V was shortened by 3 bases and J by 4 bases, with 17 bases between the two germline ends. CDR1 SGHNT and CDR2 YYREEE come from the germline V gene (reference sequence). The CDR3 contains 16 residues. For the CDR3, the DNA is TGTGCCAGCAGCTCTGGGTTTGGTGGGCCATACAATGAGCAGTTCTTC. Amino acids: CASSSGFGGPYNEQFF.

This rearrangement joins TRBV9 to TRBJ2-5; D possibly corresponds to TRBD2 (7 bases). The CDR3 runs 15 residues. In germline, CDR1 is SGDLS, CDR2 YYNGEE. V lost 4 bases and J 1 base, leaving 14 bases between the germline ends. The CDR3 loop is CASSPGGGSQETQYF. The CDR3 nucleotides are TGTGCCAGCAGCCCGGGGGGCGGGAGCCAAGAGACCCAGTACTTC.

This chain connects TRBV19 to TRBJ2-1, with 8 bases aligning to TRBD2. V shed 5 bases and J 12 bases; nucleotides not matched to a gene: 15. Germline V lookup: CDR1 LNHDA, CDR2 SQIVND (reference sequence). This CDR3 has 15 residues. For the CDR3, the DNA is TGTGCCAGTAGTCCCCGGGACATTACGACTAGCGTGCAGTTCTTC. Encoded protein: CASSPRDITTSVQFF. Combining the CDR3 with reference TRBV19 and TRBJ2-1 gives the whole variable domain DGGITQSPKYLFRKEGQNVTLSCEQNLNHDAMYWYRQDPGQGLRLIYYSQIVNDFQKGDIAEGYSVSREKKESFPLTVTSAQKNPTAFYLCASSPRDITTSVQFFGPGTRLTVL.

The V gene is TRBV9, the J gene TRBJ2-1; 8 nucleotides line up with TRBD2. Germline loops: CDR1 SGDLS, CDR2 YYNGEE. With V trimmed by 5 bases and J by 2 bases, 9 bases remained unmatched. CDR3 length: 16 residues. CDR3 nucleotides: TGTGCCAGCAGTCCAAGCGGGAGAGGGACCTACAATGAGCAGTTCTTC. Translation: CASSPSGRGTYNEQFF.

The chain has TRBV6-6 and TRBJ1-4; D is perhaps TRBD1 (5 bases). Germline assignment: CDR1 MNHNY and CDR2 SVGAGI (reference sequence). The CDR3 spans 14 residues. The V and J ends lost 0 bases and 14 bases respectively, with 16 bases between them. The CDR3 bases are TGTGCCAGCAGTTACTCGAGACTGGGGGGTGGGCTGTTTTTT. Translated, it gives CASSYSRLGGGLFF.

The chain recombines TRBV27 with TRBJ2-7; 16 bases align to TRBD2. V dropped 7 bases and J dropped 0; count of bases not matched to a gene: 9. This CDR3 region has 18 residues. Per the germline V gene, CDR1 is MNHEY and CDR2 is SMNVEV (reference sequence). The CDR3 loop reads CASTRKGTSGRASYEQYF. Written as DNA, the CDR3 is TGTGCCAGCACCCGAAAAGGGACTAGCGGGAGGGCCTCCTACGAGCAGTACTTC.